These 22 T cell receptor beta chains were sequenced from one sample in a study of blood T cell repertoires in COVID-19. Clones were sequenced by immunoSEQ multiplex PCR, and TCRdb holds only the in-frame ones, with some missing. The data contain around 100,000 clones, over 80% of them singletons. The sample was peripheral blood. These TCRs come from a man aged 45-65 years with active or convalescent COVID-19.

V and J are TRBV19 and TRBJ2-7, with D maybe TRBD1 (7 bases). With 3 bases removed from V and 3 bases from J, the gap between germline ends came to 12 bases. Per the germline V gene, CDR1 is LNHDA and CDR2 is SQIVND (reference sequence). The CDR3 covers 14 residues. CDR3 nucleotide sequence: TGTGCCAGTAGTATGCACAGGGGAGGCTACGAGCAGTACTTC. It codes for CASSMHRGGYEQYF.

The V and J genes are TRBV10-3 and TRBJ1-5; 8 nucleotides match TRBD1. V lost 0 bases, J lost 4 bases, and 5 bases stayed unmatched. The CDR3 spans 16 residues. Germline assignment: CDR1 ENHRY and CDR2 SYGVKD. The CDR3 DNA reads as TGTGCCATCAGTGAGTCGCGGGACAGGAGAAATCAGCCCCAGCATTTT. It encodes CAISESRDRRNQPQHF.

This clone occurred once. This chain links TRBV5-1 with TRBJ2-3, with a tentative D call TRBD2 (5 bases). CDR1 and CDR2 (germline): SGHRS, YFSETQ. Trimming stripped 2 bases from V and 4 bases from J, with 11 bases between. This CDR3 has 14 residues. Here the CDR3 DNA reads TGCGCCAGCAGCTTAGAGGGCCCTCCAGATACGCAGTATTTT. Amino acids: CASSLEGPPDTQYF.

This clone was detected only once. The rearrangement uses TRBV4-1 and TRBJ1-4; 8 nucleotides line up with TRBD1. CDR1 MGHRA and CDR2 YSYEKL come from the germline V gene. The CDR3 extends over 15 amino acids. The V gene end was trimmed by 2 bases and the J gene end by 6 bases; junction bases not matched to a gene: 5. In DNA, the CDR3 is TGCGCCAGCAGCCAATCAGGGGGCTTTTATGAAAAACTGTTTTTT. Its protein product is CASSQSGGFYEKLFF.

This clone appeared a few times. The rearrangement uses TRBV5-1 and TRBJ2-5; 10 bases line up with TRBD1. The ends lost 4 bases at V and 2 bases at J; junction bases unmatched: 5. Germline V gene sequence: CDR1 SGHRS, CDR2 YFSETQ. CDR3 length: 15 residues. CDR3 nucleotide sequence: TGCGCCAGCAGCCTGGGACAGGGGATACAAGAGACCCAGTACTTC. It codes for CASSLGQGIQETQYF.

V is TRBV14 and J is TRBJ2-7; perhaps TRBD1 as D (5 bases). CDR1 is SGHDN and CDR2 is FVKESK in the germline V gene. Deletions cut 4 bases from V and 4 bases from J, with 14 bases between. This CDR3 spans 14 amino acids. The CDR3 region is CASSPGYSLYEQYF. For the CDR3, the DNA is TGTGCCAGCAGCCCAGGGTACAGTTTATACGAGCAGTACTTC.

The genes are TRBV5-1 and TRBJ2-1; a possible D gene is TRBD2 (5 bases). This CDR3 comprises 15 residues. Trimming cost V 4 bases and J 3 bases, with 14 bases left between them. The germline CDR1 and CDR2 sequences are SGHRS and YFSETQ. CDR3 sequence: CASSPVRALYNEQFF. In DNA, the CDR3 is TGCGCCAGCAGCCCGGTGCGGGCACTCTACAATGAGCAGTTCTTC.

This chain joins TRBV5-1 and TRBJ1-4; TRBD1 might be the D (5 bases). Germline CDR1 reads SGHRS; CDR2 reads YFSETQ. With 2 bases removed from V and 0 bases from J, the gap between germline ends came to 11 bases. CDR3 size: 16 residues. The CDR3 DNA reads TGCGCCAGCAGCTTCCGGGACTCCGCAACTAATGAAAAACTGTTTTTT. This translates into CASSFRDSATNEKLFF.

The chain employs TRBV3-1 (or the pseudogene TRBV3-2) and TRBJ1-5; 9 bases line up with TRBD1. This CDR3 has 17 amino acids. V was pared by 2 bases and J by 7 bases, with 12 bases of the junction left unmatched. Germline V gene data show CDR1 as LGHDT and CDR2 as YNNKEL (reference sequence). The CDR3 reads CASSQNPQGAQRQPQHF. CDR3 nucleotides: TGTGCCAGCAGCCAAAACCCACAGGGGGCGCAAAGACAGCCCCAGCATTTT.

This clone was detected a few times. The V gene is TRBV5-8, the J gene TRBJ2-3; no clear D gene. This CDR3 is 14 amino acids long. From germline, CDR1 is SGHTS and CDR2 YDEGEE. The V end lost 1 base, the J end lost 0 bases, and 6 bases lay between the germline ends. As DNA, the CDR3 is TGTGCCAGCAGCTTGCCCGGGAGCACAGATACGCAGTATTTT. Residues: CASSLPGSTDTQYF.

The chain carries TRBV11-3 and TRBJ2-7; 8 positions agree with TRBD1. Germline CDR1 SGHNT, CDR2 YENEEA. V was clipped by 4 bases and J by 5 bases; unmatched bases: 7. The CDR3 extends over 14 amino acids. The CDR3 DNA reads TGTGCCAGCAGCTACCGGGACAGGTTCCACGAGCAGTACTTC. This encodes CASSYRDRFHEQYF.

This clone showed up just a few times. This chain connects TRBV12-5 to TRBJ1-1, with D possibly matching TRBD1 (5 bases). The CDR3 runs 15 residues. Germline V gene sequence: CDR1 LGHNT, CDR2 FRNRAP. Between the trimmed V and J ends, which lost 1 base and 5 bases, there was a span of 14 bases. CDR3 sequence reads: CASGLGGGDKTEAFF. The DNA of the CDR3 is TGTGCTAGTGGTTTGGGTGGGGGGGATAAAACTGAAGCTTTCTTT.

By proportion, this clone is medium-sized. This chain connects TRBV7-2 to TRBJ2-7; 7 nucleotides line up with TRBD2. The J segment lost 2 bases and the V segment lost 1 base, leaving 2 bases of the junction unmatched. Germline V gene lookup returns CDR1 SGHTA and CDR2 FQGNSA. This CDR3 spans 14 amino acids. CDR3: CASSLGGSTYEQYF. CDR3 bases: TGTGCCAGCAGCTTAGGCGGGAGTACCTACGAGCAGTACTTC.

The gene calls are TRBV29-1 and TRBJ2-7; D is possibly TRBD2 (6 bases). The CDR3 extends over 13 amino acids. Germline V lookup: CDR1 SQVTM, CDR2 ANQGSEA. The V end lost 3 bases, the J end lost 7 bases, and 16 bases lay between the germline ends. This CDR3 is CSVEQSRLGEQYF. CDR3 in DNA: TGCAGCGTTGAGCAATCGCGACTAGGGGAGCAGTACTTC.

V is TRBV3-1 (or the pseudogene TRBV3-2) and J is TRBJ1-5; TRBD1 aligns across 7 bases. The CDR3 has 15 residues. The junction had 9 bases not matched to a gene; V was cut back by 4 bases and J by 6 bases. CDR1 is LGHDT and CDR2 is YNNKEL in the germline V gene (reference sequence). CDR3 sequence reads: CASSPSRGGGQPQHF. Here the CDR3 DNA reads TGTGCCAGCAGCCCCAGTCGAGGGGGCGGTCAGCCCCAGCATTTT.

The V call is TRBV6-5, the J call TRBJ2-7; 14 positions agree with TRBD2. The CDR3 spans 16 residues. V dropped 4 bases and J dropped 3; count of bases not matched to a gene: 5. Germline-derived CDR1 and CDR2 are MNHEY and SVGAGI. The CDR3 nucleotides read TGTGCCAGCAGTTCTCATGGACTAGCGGGAGGCTACGAGCAGTACTTC. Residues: CASSSHGLAGGYEQYF.

Written as DNA, the CDR3 is TGTGCCAGTAGTGACAGGGAGAATGAAGCTTTCTTT. Its translation is CASSDRENEAFF. The J gene is TRBJ1-1, the V gene TRBV19; 7 bases map to TRBD1. The CDR3 length is 12 residues. The germline CDR1 and CDR2 sequences are LNHDA and SQIVND (reference sequence). Germline trimming cut 5 bases from V and 7 bases from J; bases unmatched to any gene: 4. Full variable domain (rest looked up from reference TRBV19 and TRBJ1-1): DGGITQSPKYLFRKEGQNVTLSCEQNLNHDAMYWYRQDPGQGLRLIYYSQIVNDFQKGDIAEGYSVSREKKESFPLTVTSAQKNPTAFYLCASSDRENEAFFGQGTRLTVV.

CDR3 DNA sequence: TGTGCCACAACAGGACAGGGGAACACTGAAGCTTTCTTT. This translates into CATTGQGNTEAFF. J is TRBJ1-1 and V is TRBV21-1; TRBD1, the table's D call, was not compared with the DNA. TRBV21-1 is shown as a pseudogene. The CDR3 has 13 amino acids.

The chain's CDR3 is CASSSESEQETQYF. The CDR3 region has the DNA TGTGCCAGCAGCTCGGAAAGCGAGCAAGAGACCCAGTACTTC. This chain links TRBV7-8 with TRBJ2-5; D not certain. This CDR3 has 14 residues. Germline lookup yields CDR1 SGHVS and CDR2 FQNEAQ. V lost 4 bases and J 2 bases, leaving 11 bases between the germline ends.

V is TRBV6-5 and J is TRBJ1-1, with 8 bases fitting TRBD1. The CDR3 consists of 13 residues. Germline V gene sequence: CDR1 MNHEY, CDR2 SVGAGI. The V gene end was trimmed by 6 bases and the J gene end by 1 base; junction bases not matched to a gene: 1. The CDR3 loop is CASSDRGNTEAFF. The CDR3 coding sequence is TGTGCCAGCAGCGACAGGGGGAACACTGAAGCTTTCTTT.

CDR3 region: CASKRENFDTQYF. The CDR3 region has the DNA TGTGCCAGCAAACGGGAAAACTTCGATACGCAGTATTTT. The chain recombines TRBV27 with TRBJ2-3; weak D call: TRBD2 (5 bases). Germline CDR1 MNHEY, CDR2 SMNVEV (reference sequence). V dropped 7 bases and J dropped 6 bases, with 14 bases sitting between them. The CDR3 consists of 13 residues.

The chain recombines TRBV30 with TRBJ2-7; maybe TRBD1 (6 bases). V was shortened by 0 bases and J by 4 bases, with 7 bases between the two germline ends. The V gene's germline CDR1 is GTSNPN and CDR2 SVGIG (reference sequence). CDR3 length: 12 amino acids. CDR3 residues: CAWSVQGYEQYF. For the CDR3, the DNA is TGTGCCTGGAGTGTACAGGGATACGAGCAGTACTTC.